This T cell receptor beta chain came from a study of cytomegalovirus exposure and HLA in healthy donors. Findings of the study overall: Follow-up analysis found HLA locus-dependent TCR association rates, highest for DRB1 and lowest for HLA-C. Earlier analysis looked at TCR beta V segments, and most were productive about 87% or about 30% of the time. TCR beta chains numbering some 150 were designated cytomegalovirus-associated. TCR beta V- and J-gene trimming, according to a later analysis, was linked to a missense DCLRE1C variant.

Worth noting for this clone: Its antigen is unidentified.

13 Jbeta primers and 60 Vbeta primers were used for the PCR. Using immunoSEQ multiplex PCR, the repertoire was profiled, and TCRdb retains in-frame clones only, with some absent. The sample has 150,000 to 200,000 clones; around 77% are singletons. CDR3 size: 16 residues. Trimming removed 4 bases from V and 3 bases from J; junction bases left unmatched: 4. Per the germline V gene, CDR1 is MNHNY and CDR2 is SVGAGI (reference sequence). The sequenced sample was PBMCs. The rearrangement links TRBV6-6 to TRBJ2-3; 13 positions match TRBD2. The clonotype originates from a woman in her twenties or thirties in good health and CMV-seropositive. In DNA form, the CDR3 reads TGTGCCAGCAGTTGGGCGACTAGCGGGAGGACAGATACGCAGTATTTT. Residues: CASSWATSGRTDTQYF.